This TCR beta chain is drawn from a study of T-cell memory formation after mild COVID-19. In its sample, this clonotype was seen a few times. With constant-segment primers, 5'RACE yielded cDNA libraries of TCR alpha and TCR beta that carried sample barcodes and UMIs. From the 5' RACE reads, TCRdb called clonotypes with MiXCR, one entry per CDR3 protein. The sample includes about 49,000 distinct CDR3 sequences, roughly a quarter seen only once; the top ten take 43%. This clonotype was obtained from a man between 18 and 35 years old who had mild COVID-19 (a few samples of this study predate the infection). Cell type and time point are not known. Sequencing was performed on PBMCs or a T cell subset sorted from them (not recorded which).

CDR3 sequence (DNA): TGTGCCAGCAGACGAGACAGGGGCACTGAAGCTTTCTTT. As protein: CASRRDRGTEAFF. The chain joins TRBV6-5 to TRBJ1-1, with 8 bases lining up with TRBD1. After removal of 6 bases from V and 4 bases from J, the junction contained 4 bases not matched to a gene. Germline CDR1 and CDR2: MNHEY and SVGAGI. The CDR3 sequence is 13 residues long.